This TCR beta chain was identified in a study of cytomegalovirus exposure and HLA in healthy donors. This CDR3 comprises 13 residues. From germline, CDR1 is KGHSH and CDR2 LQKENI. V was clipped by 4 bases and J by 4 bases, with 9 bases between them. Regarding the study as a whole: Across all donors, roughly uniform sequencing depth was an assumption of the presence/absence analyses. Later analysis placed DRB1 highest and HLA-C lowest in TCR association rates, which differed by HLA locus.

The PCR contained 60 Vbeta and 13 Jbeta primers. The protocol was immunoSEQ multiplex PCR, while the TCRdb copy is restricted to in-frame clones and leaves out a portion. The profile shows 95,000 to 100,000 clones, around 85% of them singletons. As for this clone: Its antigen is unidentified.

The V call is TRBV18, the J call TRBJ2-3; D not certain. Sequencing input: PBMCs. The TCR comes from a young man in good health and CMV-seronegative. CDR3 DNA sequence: TGTGCCAGCTCACGTAGTGTCGCAGATACGCAGTATTTT. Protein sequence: CASSRSVADTQYF.